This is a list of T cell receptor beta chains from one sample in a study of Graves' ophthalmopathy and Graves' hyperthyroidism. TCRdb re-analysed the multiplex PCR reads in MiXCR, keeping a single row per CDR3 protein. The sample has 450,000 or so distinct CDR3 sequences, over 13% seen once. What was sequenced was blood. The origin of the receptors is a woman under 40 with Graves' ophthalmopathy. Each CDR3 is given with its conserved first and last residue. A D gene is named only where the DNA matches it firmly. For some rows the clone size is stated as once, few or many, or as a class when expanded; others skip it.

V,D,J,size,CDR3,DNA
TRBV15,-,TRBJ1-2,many,CATSRDLTDYGYTF,TGTGCCACCAGCAGAGATCTTACAGACTATGGCTACACCTTC
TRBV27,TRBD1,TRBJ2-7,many,CASSPLRTGGSSYEQYF,TGTGCCAGCAGTCCACTAAGGACAGGGGGCTCCAGTTACGAGCAGTACTTC
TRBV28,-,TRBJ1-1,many,CASSFLIRQADTEAFF,TGTGCCAGCAGTTTTTTAATTAGGCAGGCTGACACTGAAGCTTTCTTT
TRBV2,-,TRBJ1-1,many,CASRVGYGTEAFF,TGTGCCTCCCGGGTGGGATACGGCACTGAAGCTTTCTTT
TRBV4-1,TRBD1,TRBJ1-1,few,CASSPPRGSGTTEAFF,TGCGCCAGCAGCCCTCCCAGGGGGAGTGGGACCACTGAAGCTTTCTTT
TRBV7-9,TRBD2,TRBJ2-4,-,CASSLVPTSDRIQYF,TGTGCCAGCAGCTTAGTCCCAACTAGCGACCGGATTCAGTACTTC
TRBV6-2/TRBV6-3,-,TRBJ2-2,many,CASSPPWQPTGELFF,TGTGCCAGCAGTCCGCCGTGGCAGCCCACCGGGGAGCTGTTTTTT
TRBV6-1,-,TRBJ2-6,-,CASGSEGAGANVLTF,TGTGCCAGCGGGAGTGAGGGCGCTGGGGCCAACGTCCTGACTTTC
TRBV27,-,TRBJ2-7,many,CASSFTGAIEQYF,TGTGCCAGCAGTTTTACGGGGGCCATCGAGCAGTACTTC
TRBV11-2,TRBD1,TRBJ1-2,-,CASSFGTGSPIEYGYTF,TGTGCCAGCAGCTTCGGGACAGGTTCTCCTATCGAGTATGGCTACACCTTC
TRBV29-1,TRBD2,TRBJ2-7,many,CSVSSQGKRTSGRVPYEQYF,TGCAGCGTCAGTAGCCAGGGGAAAAGGACTAGCGGGAGAGTACCCTACGAGCAGTACTTC
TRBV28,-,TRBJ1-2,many,CASRRSDRRGGYGYTF,TGTGCCAGCAGACGCTCGGACAGACGGGGCGGCTATGGCTACACCTTC
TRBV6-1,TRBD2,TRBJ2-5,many,CASSDSGATQYF,TGTGCCAGCTCCGATAGCGGGGCGACCCAGTACTTC
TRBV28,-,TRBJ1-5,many,CASTGTPSNQPQHF,TGTGCCAGCACCGGGACACCCAGCAATCAGCCCCAGCATTTT
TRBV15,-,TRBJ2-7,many,CATSRGPSLSDYEQYF,TGTGCCACCAGCAGAGGACCCAGCCTGAGTGACTACGAGCAGTACTTC
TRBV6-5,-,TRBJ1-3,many,CASSYPSPAGNTIYF,TGTGCCAGCAGTTACCCCTCCCCGGCGGGAAACACCATATATTTT
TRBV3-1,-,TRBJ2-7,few,CASSQALQGGHEQYF,TGTGCCAGCAGCCAAGCTTTACAGGGAGGCCACGAGCAGTACTTC
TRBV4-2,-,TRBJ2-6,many,CASSQGSYLSGANVLTF,TGTGCCAGCAGCCAAGGAAGTTACCTCTCTGGGGCCAACGTCCTGACTTTC
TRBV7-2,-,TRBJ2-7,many,CASGEFGQYF,TGTGCCAGCGGCGAGTTCGGGCAGTACTTC
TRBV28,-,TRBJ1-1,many,CASSLFGATEAFF,TGTGCCAGCAGTTTGTTTGGAGCGACTGAAGCTTTCTTT
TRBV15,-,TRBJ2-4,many,CATRGWTTKNIQYF,TGTGCCACCAGGGGGTGGACAACCAAAAACATTCAGTACTTC
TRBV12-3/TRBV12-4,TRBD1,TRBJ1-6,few,CASSGQGGNSHLHF,TGTGCCAGCAGTGGACAGGGCGGTAATTCACACCTCCACTTT
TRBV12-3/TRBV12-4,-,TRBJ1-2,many,CASSSGTHTGYTF,TGTGCCAGCAGTTCGGGGACGCATACTGGCTACACCTTC